The source of this TCR beta chain is a study of CD4 and CD8 cells across lung adenocarcinoma regions. TCRdb processed the PCR reads anew with MiXCR; each CDR3 protein has one entry. The table records 3,500 or so distinct CDR3 sequences, 40% to 60% of them present only once. Per the germline V gene, CDR1 is MNHNS and CDR2 is SASEGT. This CDR3 spans 17 amino acids. The V and J ends lost 5 bases and 3 bases, in that order; junction bases with no gene match: 13. This clonotype is deemed medium-sized (0.01 to 0.1%). This rearrangement joins TRBV6-1 to TRBJ2-1, with TRBD1 matching 7 bases. The sample comprised CD8+ T cells from the center of a lung tumor. The receptor's source is a male donor with lung adenocarcinoma. The CD4 and CD8 labels of this study may be unreliable. The CDR3: CASSPFGTANFYNEQFF. In DNA form, the CDR3 reads TGTGCCAGCAGTCCTTTTGGGACAGCAAATTTCTACAATGAGCAGTTCTTC.